This TCR beta chain was sequenced during a study of T cell responses to AZD1222 COVID-19 vaccine. Trimming removed 1 base from V and 0 bases from J; junction bases left unmatched: 5. This CDR3 contains 18 residues. Germline lookup yields CDR1 MGHDK and CDR2 SYGVNS. Pooled samples include second doses given at about 4 or 12 weeks. The protocol was immunoSEQ multiplex PCR, while the TCRdb copy is restricted to in-frame clones and leaves out a portion. The repertoire consists of some 50,000 clones, with about 91% occurring once and the leading ten covering about 5.2%. The receptor comes from an adult who received the AZD1222 COVID-19 vaccine. The sequences come from peripheral blood, collected 28 days after the second AZD1222 dose. This sequence joins TRBV25-1 and TRBJ2-4; 11 bases are shared with TRBD1. CDR3 sequence reads: CASSESWTGGIAKNIQYF. CDR3 in DNA: TGTGCCAGCAGTGAATCTTGGACAGGGGGCATAGCCAAAAACATTCAGTACTTC.